This T cell receptor (beta chain) was profiled in a study of breast tumors, draining lymph nodes, adjacent tissues. Study-level findings and limits: Compared with basal-like, luminal-like tumors shared significantly more repertoire with nontumor tissue. Tumors had less TCR diversity than lymph nodes, more than nontumor tissue. Tumor T cell lymph node origin was a supported hypothesis, not proven.

About this clonotype itself: Its antigen is currently unknown.

Each CDR3 protein is one row after TCRdb ran MiXCR on the multiplex PCR reads. The repertoire holds fewer than 25,000 distinct CDR3 sequences, with roughly 60% as singletons. The germline CDR1 and CDR2 sequences are DFQATT and SNEGSKA (reference sequence). V lost 0 bases and J lost 6, with 15 bases in between. This CDR3 comprises 16 residues. V gene TRBV20-1 combines with J gene TRBJ1-6; D might be TRBD1 (5 bases). This clonotype was obtained from a female donor with breast cancer. Some clones in this sample may be carry-over from other donors' samples. The source material was tumor-adjacent breast tissue. The CDR3 here is CSARDGGGTGNSPLHF. CDR3 in DNA: TGCAGTGCTAGAGATGGGGGGGGGACTGGTAATTCACCCCTCCACTTT.